Following are 26 T cell receptor beta chains from one sample sequenced in a study of shared clonotypes between healthy human individuals. Assay used: immunoSEQ multiplex PCR; TCRdb lists only in-frame clones, some missing. Among roughly 2.5 million clones listed, approximately 92% were seen once. The sequenced sample was naive CD4+ T cells sorted from blood. Subset reported: CD45RA+ positively selected. These receptor sequences come from a man aged 18-30 years in good health.

This clone was seen a few times. This chain uses TRBV6-5 with TRBJ1-1; no firm D call. V was trimmed by 8 bases and J by 9 bases, leaving 13 bases between them. Germline-derived CDR1 and CDR2 are MNHEY and SVGAGI. The length of the CDR3 is 11 residues. CDR3 sequence: CASSGRGKAFF. The CDR3 bases are TGTGCCAGCTCCGGGAGAGGCAAAGCTTTCTTT.

About this clone: Other DNA sequences in the same sample also yield this CDR3. This rearrangement joins TRBV28 to TRBJ1-5, with D uncertain. Germline CDR1 MDHEN, CDR2 SYDVKM. V gave up 6 bases and J gave up 4 bases, with 7 bases separating them. This CDR3 contains 12 residues. CDR3 amino acids: CASSPGNQPQHF. CDR3 sequence (DNA): TGTGCCAGCAGCCCCGGGAATCAGCCCCAGCATTTT.

This clone was detected once. The chain joins TRBV5-5 to TRBJ1-1; D remains unclear. Per germline, CDR1 SGHKS and CDR2 YYEKEE (reference sequence). There are 15 residues in the CDR3. The V end was cut by 7 bases, the J end by 6 bases, with 22 bases between. The DNA of the CDR3 is TGTGCCAGCGGCGGTTCAGTTAGCGAGAGGGCTGAAGCTTTCTTT. Translated, it gives CASGGSVSERAEAFF.

This clone has only a few counts. The V and J genes are TRBV9 and TRBJ2-5; weak D call: TRBD2 (6 bases). The V end was cut by 3 bases, the J end by 3 bases, with 15 bases between. The CDR3 spans 15 residues. The germline gives CDR1 SGDLS, CDR2 YYNGEE. The DNA of the CDR3 is TGTGCCAGCAGCGCTTCTCTCGGGAGCGAAGAGACCCAGTACTTC. Its protein product is CASSASLGSEETQYF.

J is TRBJ1-5 and V is TRBV19, with 7 positions matching TRBD1. This CDR3 spans 15 amino acids. J lost 4 bases, V lost 8 bases, and 11 bases had no gene match. The V gene's germline CDR1 is LNHDA and CDR2 SQIVND (reference sequence). CDR3 sequence reads: CASARLRGGNQPQHF. The CDR3 nucleotides are TGTGCCAGTGCGAGACTCAGGGGGGGTAATCAGCCCCAGCATTTT.

This chain uses TRBV4-1 with TRBJ2-1; 8 bases are a match to TRBD2. Losses at the gene ends were 0 bases for V and 4 bases for J; bases not matched to a gene: 11. CDR1 and CDR2 (germline): MGHRA, YSYEKL. This CDR3 comprises 18 residues. The CDR3 loop reads CASSQEGGGGGKYNEQFF. The CDR3 bases are TGCGCCAGCAGCCAAGAGGGTGGTGGCGGGGGGAAGTACAATGAGCAGTTCTTC.

This sequence joins TRBV27 and TRBJ2-3; D uncertain. Germline values: CDR1 MNHEY, CDR2 SMNVEV (reference sequence). This CDR3 spans 11 amino acids. V was cut by 7 bases and J by 6 bases, with 8 bases left in between. The CDR3 DNA follows: TGTGCCAGCATATACGGGGATACGCAGTATTTT. It specifies CASIYGDTQYF.

CDR3 loop: CASSLGQLSDLHF. The CDR3 nucleotides are TGTGCCAGCAGCTTGGGACAGCTGTCGGACCTCCACTTT. The chain employs TRBV7-8 and TRBJ1-6; 7 bases map to TRBD1. Looked up from germline, CDR1 is SGHVS and CDR2 is FQNEAQ. Germline trimming cut 3 bases from V and 15 bases from J; bases unmatched to any gene: 8. This CDR3 is 13 amino acids long.

The V gene is TRBV7-2, the J gene TRBJ2-7; 8 nucleotides match TRBD2. V dropped 4 bases and J dropped 5; count of bases not matched to a gene: 10. Looked up from germline, CDR1 is SGHTA and CDR2 is FQGNSA. The CDR3 has 15 amino acids. CDR3 in amino acids: CASSSYGGTSNEQYF. The DNA of the CDR3 is TGTGCCAGCAGCTCCTATGGGGGGACTAGTAACGAGCAGTACTTC.

The chain couples TRBV7-2 to TRBJ1-1; TRBD1 aligns across 7 bases. J gave up 6 bases and V 4 bases, and 5 bases lay outside the gene matches. The CDR3 is 13 amino acids. The V gene's germline CDR1 is SGHTA and CDR2 FQGNSA. The DNA for the CDR3 is TGTGCCAGCAGCTCCAGGGGGAGAGCTGAAGCTTTCTTT. Translation: CASSSRGRAEAFF.

The V call is TRBV28, the J call TRBJ2-2; a possible D gene is TRBD1 (6 bases). Germline lookup yields CDR1 MDHEN and CDR2 SYDVKM. V lost 4 bases to trimming and J lost 0 bases, with 21 bases between them. This CDR3 has 19 residues. The CDR3 bases are TGTGCCAGCAGTTCCCGGGACATTGGGCTATTCGCGAACACCGGGGAGCTGTTTTTT. This encodes CASSSRDIGLFANTGELFF.

J is TRBJ1-6 and V is TRBV5-1, with a tentative D call TRBD1 (5 bases). The CDR3 has 12 amino acids. CDR1 and CDR2 from the germline V gene are SGHRS and YFSETQ. Deletions cut 3 bases from V and 10 bases from J, with 8 bases between. The CDR3: CASSSTGSPLHF. CDR3 sequence (DNA): TGCGCCAGCAGCTCCACAGGCTCACCCCTCCACTTT.

This clone was detected once. The chain employs TRBV19 and TRBJ2-3, with TRBD2 matching over 12 bases. Germline CDR1 LNHDA, CDR2 SQIVND (reference sequence). This CDR3 region has 18 residues. J lost 2 bases, V lost 5 bases, and 11 bases had no gene match. CDR3 residues: CASSPRLAGAANTDTQYF. The CDR3 DNA is TGTGCCAGTAGTCCGCGACTAGCGGGGGCCGCTAACACAGATACGCAGTATTTT.

The CDR3 DNA sequence: TGTGCCTGGAGCTACGTGACGGATACGCAGTATTTT. It specifies CAWSYVTDTQYF. The chain couples TRBV30 to TRBJ2-3; no definite D call. This CDR3 is built from 12 residues. Trimming shortened V by 3 bases and J by 6 bases, and 10 bases separated the two germline ends. Germline loops: CDR1 GTSNPN, CDR2 SVGIG (reference sequence).

DNA for the CDR3: TGTGCCAGCAGTTTCGGACAGGGGGTCGGGGAGCTGTTTTTT. The encoded protein is CASSFGQGVGELFF. This chain joins TRBV6-6 and TRBJ2-2, with TRBD1 matching 10 bases. The CDR3 covers 14 residues. CDR1 MNHNY and CDR2 SVGAGI come from the germline V gene (reference sequence). V lost 4 bases, J lost 7 bases, and 3 bases stayed unmatched.

The genes are TRBV5-6 and TRBJ2-1; D gene unclear. V was clipped by 0 bases and J by 6 bases, with 10 bases between them. The CDR3 spans 14 residues. Germline CDR1 is SGHDT and CDR2 is YYEEEE. CDR3 region: CASSLAPSGNEQFF. The CDR3 DNA sequence: TGTGCCAGCAGCTTGGCCCCTAGTGGCAATGAGCAGTTCTTC.

The V and J genes are TRBV10-3 and TRBJ1-2; 11 positions agree with TRBD1. CDR1 and CDR2 (germline): ENHRY, SYGVKD. V was pared by 6 bases and J by 4 bases, with 4 bases of the junction left unmatched. The CDR3 is 14 residues long. In DNA, the CDR3 is TGTGCCATCAGGGGACAGGGGGGAGGCTATGGCTACACCTTC. Translating it yields CAIRGQGGGYGYTF.

The chain recombines TRBV10-2 with TRBJ2-3; D is ambiguous. This CDR3 comprises 13 residues. The V and J ends lost 5 bases and 4 bases respectively, with 10 bases between them. Germline V gene lookup returns CDR1 WSHSY and CDR2 SAAADI. The CDR3 bases are TGCGCCAGCAGTCGGGCAGTCCCAGATACGCAGTATTTT. Amino acid sequence: CASSRAVPDTQYF.

The chain couples TRBV29-1 to TRBJ2-3, with 8 positions matching TRBD2. The CDR3 covers 15 residues. V was pared by 0 bases and J by 2 bases, with 4 bases of the junction left unmatched. CDR1 and CDR2 from the germline V gene are SQVTM and ANQGSEA. DNA of the CDR3: TGCAGCGTTGAAGAGGGCGGGGGGTTCACAGATACGCAGTATTTT. It encodes CSVEEGGGFTDTQYF.

The chain joins TRBV28 to TRBJ1-2; D ambiguous. Trimming cost V 7 bases and J 2 bases, with 14 bases left between them. The germline gives CDR1 MDHEN, CDR2 SYDVKM. The CDR3 runs to 14 residues. CDR3 nucleotide sequence: TGTGCCAGCACACCGGGCCCTGGGAACTATGGCTACACCTTC. As protein: CASTPGPGNYGYTF.

J is TRBJ1-2 and V is TRBV6-6, with unresolved D. V was pared by 2 bases and J by 6 bases, with 4 bases between. This CDR3 spans 11 amino acids. Germline assignment: CDR1 MNHNY and CDR2 SVGAGI (reference sequence). The CDR3 reads CASSYSNGYTF. CDR3 in DNA: TGTGCCAGCAGTTACAGCAATGGCTACACCTTC.

V gene TRBV4-1 combines with J gene TRBJ2-3; unclear D gene. Trimming cost V 0 bases and J 7 bases, with 11 bases left between them. Germline lookup yields CDR1 MGHRA and CDR2 YSYEKL. CDR3 length equals 14 residues. The CDR3 loop reads CASSQDRERNTQYF. For the CDR3, the DNA is TGCGCCAGCAGCCAAGATAGGGAACGAAATACGCAGTATTTT.

The chain uses TRBV7-2 and TRBJ1-3; no definite D call. The V gene's germline CDR1 is SGHTA and CDR2 FQGNSA. V was cut by 1 base and J by 0 bases, with 10 bases left in between. The CDR3 sequence is 16 residues long. The CDR3 is CASSLGPSGSGNTIYF. CDR3 DNA: TGTGCCAGCAGCTTAGGCCCTTCTGGCTCTGGAAACACCATATATTTT.

This clone was detected only a few times. The chain joins TRBV2 to TRBJ1-1; D uncertain. CDR1 and CDR2 (germline): SNHLY, FYNNEI. There are 14 residues in the CDR3. V was cut by 3 bases and J by 0 bases, with 8 bases left in between. In DNA, the CDR3 is TGTGCCAGCAGTGAGATAGCAATGAACACTGAAGCTTTCTTT. Its translation: CASSEIAMNTEAFF. Based on the CDR3 plus reference TRBV2 and TRBJ1-1, the full variable domain is EPEVTQTPSHQVTQMGQEVILRCVPISNHLYFYWYRQILGQKVEFLVSFYNNEISEKSEIFDDQFSVERPDGSNFTLKIRSTKLEDSAMYFCASSEIAMNTEAFFGQGTRLTVV.

The chain uses TRBV15 and TRBJ2-7; 7 nucleotides match TRBD1. The CDR3 length is 15 residues. V lost 0 bases, J lost 1 base, and 3 bases stayed unmatched. Germline CDR1 reads LNHNV; CDR2 reads YYDKDF (reference sequence). CDR3 region: CATSRDRDRSYEQYF. The DNA of the CDR3 is TGTGCCACCAGCAGAGACCGGGACAGATCCTACGAGCAGTACTTC.

The V gene is TRBV6-1, the J gene TRBJ1-2; weak D call: TRBD1 (5 bases). The germline gives CDR1 MNHNS, CDR2 SASEGT. The V end was cut by 8 bases, the J end by 4 bases, with 14 bases between. This CDR3 is 13 amino acids long. This CDR3 reads CASFMGGVYGYTF. The CDR3 DNA follows: TGTGCCAGCTTCATGGGGGGGGTCTATGGCTACACCTTC.